The 32 T cell receptor beta chains reported below all come from one sample, sequenced in a study of beta chain features in type 1 diabetes. Whole-study results and caveats: Type 1 diabetes patients showed a moderate but significant shortening of TCRB CDR3s in all four CD4+ subsets.

The sequenced template was cDNA made from the entire isolated RNA. Produced via immunoSEQ multiplex PCR; TCRdb's table is partial and in-frame only. The sample has more than 300,000 clones; 7% to 10% are singletons. No cognate antigen is known for these TCRs. The sequenced sample consisted of central memory CD4+ T cells from blood. These receptors came from a young man with type 1 diabetes.

This clone appeared many times. V gene TRBV28 combines with J gene TRBJ1-3; D is uncertain. The V gene lost 5 bases and the J gene lost 0 bases, with 17 bases spanning the gap. The CDR3 covers 17 residues. Germline assignment: CDR1 MDHEN and CDR2 SYDVKM. The CDR3 coding sequence is TGTGCCAGCAGTCCCCCGAGGAGGCCTACCTCTGGAAACACCATATATTTT. Protein product: CASSPPRRPTSGNTIYF.

This clone came up many times. In nucleotides, the CDR3 is TGTGCCAGCAGCCAAAACGGGCCGCAGGGGGCCGGCGGAAACACCATATATTTT. It codes for CASSQNGPQGAGGNTIYF. The chain employs TRBV7-2 and TRBJ1-3; 8 positions agree with TRBD1. The V gene's germline CDR1 is SGHTA and CDR2 FQGNSA. V was clipped by 5 bases and J by 4 bases; unmatched bases: 16. This CDR3 contains 18 residues.

This clone was counted only a few times. V and J are TRBV7-2 and TRBJ2-4; maybe TRBD1 (6 bases). The CDR3 loop spans 15 amino acids. Per the germline V gene, CDR1 is SGHTA and CDR2 is FQGNSA. V dropped 5 bases and J dropped 4 bases, with 15 bases sitting between them. Here the CDR3 reads CASSPNRAQKNIQYF. In nucleotides, the CDR3 is TGTGCCAGCAGCCCTAACAGGGCCCAAAAAAACATTCAGTACTTC.

This clone came up many times. The chain's CDR3 is CASSSSGGLNEQFF. Written as DNA, the CDR3 is TGCGCCAGCAGCTCTAGCGGGGGGCTTAATGAGCAGTTCTTC. The chain uses TRBV10-1 and TRBJ2-1; the match to TRBD2 covers 11 bases. The CDR3 covers 14 residues. Germline loops: CDR1 WNHNN, CDR2 SYGVQD (reference sequence). J lost 7 bases, V lost 6 bases, and 5 bases had no gene match.

CDR3: CASRATFNTEAFF. CDR3 nucleotides: TGTGCCAGCAGAGCTACATTCAACACTGAAGCTTTCTTT. V usage is TRBV6-5 and J usage is TRBJ1-1; D unclear. This CDR3 comprises 13 residues. Deletions cut 6 bases from V and 2 bases from J, with 10 bases between. Germline V CDR1 and CDR2: MNHEY, SVGAGI.

The table lists this clone with many counts. This chain connects TRBV2 to TRBJ1-1, with a possible D match to TRBD1 (5 bases). The CDR3 is 13 amino acids. V was pared by 7 bases and J by 1 base, with 10 bases between. From germline, CDR1 is SNHLY and CDR2 FYNNEI. The CDR3 sequence: CASNKDTNTEAFF. The CDR3 region has the DNA TGTGCCAGCAACAAGGACACGAACACTGAAGCTTTCTTT.

Turning to this clone: At one boundary the junction diverges from the germline segment, which might be a read error. This chain links TRBV5-4 with TRBJ1-6, with TRBD1 as a possible D gene (6 bases). This CDR3 is built from 17 residues. Germline V lookup: CDR1 SGHNT, CDR2 YYREEE (reference sequence). The CDR3: CASSQDLQQGYNSPLHF. Written as DNA, the CDR3 is TGCGCCAGCAGCCAAGATCTCCAACAGGGCTATAATTCACCCCTCCACTTT.

This clone was detected a few times. The V and J genes are TRBV7-8 and TRBJ1-5, with a weak D call TRBD1 (5 bases). Germline V lookup: CDR1 SGHVS, CDR2 FQNEAQ. Trimming took 5 bases from V and 9 from J, leaving 20 bases between them. This CDR3 has 15 amino acids. The CDR3 loop is CASSPLGEGLGPQHF. The CDR3 DNA reads as TGTGCCAGCAGCCCCCTGGGGGAGGGACTAGGGCCCCAGCATTTT. Together with reference TRBV7-8 and TRBJ1-5, the CDR3 gives the full variable domain: GAGVSQSPRYKVAKRGQDVALRCDPISGHVSLFWYQQALGQGPEFLTYFQNEAQLDKSGLPSDRFFAERPEGSVSTLKIQRTQQEDSAVYLCASSPLGEGLGPQHFGDGTRLSIL.

This clone occurred a few times. The chain has TRBV7-9 and TRBJ2-3, with 13 bases matching TRBD2. V lost 3 bases and J lost 2; bases outside the gene matches: 2. The CDR3 loop spans 16 amino acids. The germline V gene has CDR1 SEHNR and CDR2 FQNEAQ (reference sequence). CDR3: CASSLTSGGNTDTQYF. CDR3 nucleotides: TGTGCCAGCAGCTTGACTAGCGGGGGGAACACAGATACGCAGTATTTT.

This CDR3 is CASSSDRAREQYF. CDR3 in DNA: TGTGCCAGCAGTTCAGACAGGGCCCGCGAGCAGTACTTC. The rearrangement joins TRBV11-2 to TRBJ2-7; TRBD1 agrees at 7 bases. The CDR3 is made up of 13 amino acids. The V and J ends lost 6 bases and 6 bases, in that order; junction bases with no gene match: 8. Germline assignment: CDR1 SGHAT and CDR2 FQNNGV.

This clone was detected a few times. The chain is built from TRBV21-1 and TRBJ1-5; the DNA was not used to check the table's D call, TRBD1. TRBV21-1 is reported as a pseudogene. This CDR3 contains 17 residues. The CDR3 nucleotides are TGTGCCAGCAGCAAAAGTCACGGACAGGGAATTCGTCAGCCCCAGCATTTT. Translated: CASSKSHGQGIRQPQHF.

J is TRBJ1-1 and V is TRBV7-8; D uncertain. The CDR3 loop spans 14 amino acids. Germline V gene data show CDR1 as SGHVS and CDR2 as FQNEAQ. The germline V and J ends were trimmed by 1 base and 2 bases, with 8 bases remaining between them. CDR3 sequence: CASSLVEGNTEAFF. CDR3 in DNA: TGTGCCAGCAGCTTAGTGGAAGGAAACACTGAAGCTTTCTTT.

This clone was found a few times. V gene TRBV5-1 combines with J gene TRBJ2-3; no clear D. V dropped 7 bases and J dropped 2 bases, with 14 bases sitting between them. The CDR3 contains 14 residues. CDR1 is SGHRS and CDR2 is YFSETQ in the germline V gene. CDR3 in amino acids: CASGPTHSTDTQYF. CDR3 in DNA: TGCGCCAGCGGGCCGACACACTCCACAGATACGCAGTATTTT.

This clone has more than one count but fewer than ten. V usage is TRBV4-3 and J usage is TRBJ1-2, with TRBD1 as a possible D gene (5 bases). Germline-derived CDR1 and CDR2 are LGHNA and YSLEER. The V end was cut by 1 base, the J end by 2 bases, with 14 bases between. This CDR3 has 16 amino acids. The CDR3 loop is CASSQGLGTSNYGYTF. In DNA, the CDR3 is TGCGCCAGCAGCCAAGGTTTAGGGACTTCGAACTATGGCTACACCTTC.

This clone showed up just a few times. This chain joins TRBV27 and TRBJ2-7; 12 nucleotides agree with TRBD1. The ends lost 5 bases at V and 6 bases at J; junction bases unmatched: 11. The V gene's germline CDR1 is MNHEY and CDR2 SMNVEV (reference sequence). The CDR3 totals 16 residues. The CDR3 here is CASSRIPGQGASEQYF. DNA for the CDR3: TGTGCCAGCAGTCGTATTCCGGGACAGGGGGCATCCGAGCAGTACTTC.

This clone was picked up a small number of times. This chain uses TRBV5-6 with TRBJ1-2; D call uncertain. Trimming stripped 6 bases from V and 4 bases from J, with 10 bases between. Germline-derived CDR1 and CDR2 are SGHDT and YYEEEE. This CDR3 is built from 12 residues. CDR3 bases: TGTGCCAGCAAAGCGATCCCCTATGGCTACACCTTC. Protein sequence: CASKAIPYGYTF.

The V gene is TRBV29-1, the J gene TRBJ1-5, with 7 bases aligning to TRBD1. V lost 5 bases, J lost 3 bases, and 7 bases stayed unmatched. Germline CDR1 and CDR2: SQVTM and ANQGSEA. This CDR3 spans 14 amino acids. The CDR3 loop is CSVRTGEDNQPQHF. The CDR3 nucleotides read TGCAGCGTTCGAACAGGGGAGGACAATCAGCCCCAGCATTTT.

The V call is TRBV23-1, the J call TRBJ2-1; 7 nucleotides match TRBD2. TRBV23-1 is given ORF status, its function remaining uncertain. The CDR3 is 14 residues long. With 0 bases clipped from V and 7 bases from J, the junction kept 3 bases outside the gene matches. The chain's CDR3 is CASSQSPAGNEQFF. CDR3 nucleotide sequence: TGCGCCAGCAGTCAATCCCCAGCGGGGAATGAGCAGTTCTTC.

This clone was found a few times. The V and J genes are TRBV4-3 and TRBJ1-4; D unclear. Germline-derived CDR1 and CDR2 are LGHNA and YSLEER. The CDR3 runs to 18 residues. Trimming cost V 0 bases and J 0 bases, with 14 bases left between them. DNA of the CDR3: TGCGCCAGCAGCCAAGATACGTTAGTGGGTGCAACTAATGAAAAACTGTTTTTT. As protein: CASSQDTLVGATNEKLFF.

This clone has more than one count but fewer than ten. The V gene is TRBV19, the J gene TRBJ1-1, with TRBD1 matching over 8 bases. The V gene end was trimmed by 3 bases and the J gene end by 6 bases; junction bases not matched to a gene: 6. The CDR3 loop spans 14 amino acids. Germline CDR1 and CDR2: LNHDA and SQIVND (reference sequence). In DNA form, the CDR3 reads TGTGCCAGTAGTATTTTTCAGGGGGCGGCTGAAGCTTTCTTT. This codes for CASSIFQGAAEAFF. Using reference TRBV19 and TRBJ1-1 for the parts outside the CDR3, the full variable domain is DGGITQSPKYLFRKEGQNVTLSCEQNLNHDAMYWYRQDPGQGLRLIYYSQIVNDFQKGDIAEGYSVSREKKESFPLTVTSAQKNPTAFYLCASSIFQGAAEAFFGQGTRLTVV.

V and J are TRBV18 and TRBJ1-5; D is undetermined. Germline V lookup: CDR1 KGHSH, CDR2 LQKENI. The CDR3 is 13 residues long. V lost 5 bases, J lost 4 bases, and 9 bases lay in between. DNA for the CDR3: TGTGCCAGCTCATTGGAGTTAAATCAGCCCCAGCATTTT. Protein sequence: CASSLELNQPQHF.

A few counts support this clone. This sequence joins TRBV4-1 and TRBJ1-5, with no clear D. CDR3 size: 16 residues. With 0 bases removed from V and 7 bases from J, the gap between germline ends came to 16 bases. The V gene's germline CDR1 is MGHRA and CDR2 YSYEKL. In DNA form, the CDR3 reads TGCGCCAGCAGCCAAGAACTCTGGGGAAGTAAACAGCCCCAGCATTTT. This sequence encodes CASSQELWGSKQPQHF.

The chain uses TRBV28 and TRBJ2-7; 8 nucleotides agree with TRBD2. Germline-derived CDR1 and CDR2 are MDHEN and SYDVKM. Unmatched junction bases numbered 8, after V lost 3 bases and J lost 1 base. The CDR3 runs 16 residues. The CDR3 nucleotides are TGTGCCAGCAGTTTCACCGACGGGGGGGCTTCCTACGAGCAGTACTTC. Amino acids: CASSFTDGGASYEQYF.

This clone was counted at least ten times. The gene calls are TRBV10-3 and TRBJ2-7; D gene unclear. Germline lookup yields CDR1 ENHRY and CDR2 SYGVKD. V lost 6 bases and J lost 4, with 7 bases in between. The CDR3 extends over 11 amino acids. CDR3 sequence (DNA): TGTGCCATCAGCGCCCGGTACGAGCAGTACTTC. Encoded protein: CAISARYEQYF.

V usage is TRBV7-9 and J usage is TRBJ2-7; maybe TRBD1 (7 bases). The CDR3 length is 13 residues. Per germline, CDR1 SEHNR and CDR2 FQNEAQ (reference sequence). V gave up 5 bases and J gave up 5 bases, with 13 bases separating them. Here the CDR3 DNA reads TGTGCCAGCAGCAACAGGGGAGGCCACGAGCAGTACTTC. This encodes CASSNRGGHEQYF.

The table lists this clone with a few counts. This chain uses TRBV11-2 with TRBJ2-5, with 8 bases matching TRBD1. Germline loops: CDR1 SGHAT, CDR2 FQNNGV. The CDR3 sequence is 15 residues long. The trim removed 4 bases at V and 5 bases at J, leaving 9 bases unmatched. The CDR3 nucleotides are TGTGCCAGCAGCTCCCGCAGGGGGCTGAGGGAGACCCAGTACTTC. It encodes CASSSRRGLRETQYF.

A few counts support this clone. The chain employs TRBV2 and TRBJ1-2, with D uncertain. CDR1 is SNHLY and CDR2 is FYNNEI in the germline V gene. Trimming cost V 6 bases and J 6 bases, with 11 bases left between them. The CDR3 has 12 amino acids. CDR3 bases: TGTGCCAGCAGAAGGGATATGCATGGCTACACCTTC. It codes for CASRRDMHGYTF.

The chain is built from TRBV19 and TRBJ1-2, with 7 bases matching TRBD1. V gave up 4 bases and J gave up 3 bases; unmatched junction bases: 2. The CDR3 runs 13 residues. The germline gives CDR1 LNHDA, CDR2 SQIVND (reference sequence). The CDR3 here is CASSTGTDYGYTF. In nucleotides, the CDR3 is TGTGCCAGTAGTACCGGGACAGACTATGGCTACACCTTC. The full variable domain, rest sourced from reference TRBV19 and TRBJ1-2, is DGGITQSPKYLFRKEGQNVTLSCEQNLNHDAMYWYRQDPGQGLRLIYYSQIVNDFQKGDIAEGYSVSREKKESFPLTVTSAQKNPTAFYLCASSTGTDYGYTFGSGTRLTVV.

The V gene is TRBV7-2, the J gene TRBJ1-6, with TRBD1 matching 8 bases. This CDR3 has 15 residues. V was clipped by 4 bases and J by 5 bases; unmatched bases: 4. Germline V gene lookup returns CDR1 SGHTA and CDR2 FQGNSA. CDR3 sequence: CASSSAGGNNSPLHF. CDR3 sequence (DNA): TGTGCCAGCAGCTCAGCAGGGGGCAATAATTCACCCCTCCACTTT.

This clone has more than one count but fewer than ten. The chain links TRBV10-3 to TRBJ2-7; D unclear. CDR3 length: 12 residues. Per the germline V gene, CDR1 is ENHRY and CDR2 is SYGVKD. The V gene lost 2 bases and the J gene lost 3 bases, with 5 bases spanning the gap. CDR3 protein: CAISEALYEQYF. In nucleotides, the CDR3 is TGTGCCATCAGTGAGGCGCTCTACGAGCAGTACTTC.

The gene calls are TRBV9 and TRBJ2-1; 9 positions agree with TRBD2. The J segment lost 7 bases and the V segment lost 0 bases, leaving 8 bases of the junction unmatched. The CDR3 runs 16 residues. From germline, CDR1 is SGDLS and CDR2 YYNGEE. CDR3 amino acids: CASSVESSGGGNEQFF. In nucleotides, the CDR3 is TGTGCCAGCAGCGTAGAGAGTAGCGGGGGAGGGAATGAGCAGTTCTTC.

The table lists this clone with a few counts. This sequence joins TRBV28 and TRBJ1-5, with D uncertain. The germline gives CDR1 MDHEN, CDR2 SYDVKM. V was pared by 2 bases and J by 6 bases, with 8 bases between. This CDR3 is 13 amino acids long. The DNA of the CDR3 is TGTGCCAGCAGTTTAAGTGGGAGTCAGCCCCAGCATTTT. Its translation is CASSLSGSQPQHF.